The 12 T cell receptor beta chains below were found in one sample sequenced in a study of T-cell memory formation after mild COVID-19. Each CDR3 protein gets one entry after TCRdb re-called the 5' RACE reads with MiXCR. Counted here are approximately 440,000 distinct CDR3 sequences, 20% occurring once; the ten biggest clones make up around 8.4%. Specimen: PBMCs or a T cell subset sorted from them (not recorded which). These receptor sequences come from an adult woman who had mild COVID-19 (a few samples of this study predate the infection). Cell type and time point are not known.

This clonotype was counted a single time. The chain uses TRBV24-1 and TRBJ2-5, with D possibly matching TRBD2 (6 bases). Per the germline V gene, CDR1 is KGHDR and CDR2 is SFDVKD. The CDR3 has 15 residues. Trimming took off 1 base at V and 4 bases at J, with 12 bases between the two ends. This CDR3 reads CATSDFRLVPETQYF. The DNA for the CDR3 is TGTGCCACCAGTGATTTTCGACTAGTTCCAGAGACCCAGTACTTC.

The chain carries TRBV6-1 and TRBJ1-1, with 9 bases fitting TRBD1. Germline V lookup: CDR1 MNHNS, CDR2 SASEGT. The CDR3 loop spans 15 amino acids. After removal of 11 bases from V and 0 bases from J, the junction contained 10 bases not matched to a gene. CDR3 bases: TGTGCCGGACGTTCACAGGGGGCTGTGAACACTGAAGCTTTCTTT. Amino acid sequence: CAGRSQGAVNTEAFF.

This chain uses TRBV30 with TRBJ1-2, with D unclear. V dropped 4 bases and J dropped 4 bases, with 7 bases sitting between them. The CDR3 is 11 residues long. Germline V lookup: CDR1 GTSNPN, CDR2 SVGIG (reference sequence). CDR3 sequence reads: CAWTGSYGYTF. CDR3 sequence (DNA): TGTGCCTGGACAGGTTCCTATGGCTACACCTTC.

The chain is built from TRBV10-3 and TRBJ2-3; 12 bases are shared with TRBD2. With 3 bases clipped from V and 4 bases from J, the junction kept 5 bases outside the gene matches. There are 16 residues in the CDR3. From germline, CDR1 is ENHRY and CDR2 SYGVKD. The CDR3 loop is CAISEGLAGPSDTQYF. CDR3 coding DNA: TGTGCCATCAGTGAAGGACTAGCGGGACCCTCAGATACGCAGTATTTT.

This clonotype was observed a few times. The rearrangement uses TRBV7-2 and TRBJ2-2; D not resolved. CDR1 and CDR2 (germline): SGHTA, FQGNSA. The V and J ends lost 10 bases and 3 bases respectively, with 9 bases between them. This CDR3 region has 12 residues. CDR3 bases: TGTGCCACGTCTTCCGACACCGGGGAGCTGTTTTTT. Translated, it gives CATSSDTGELFF.

The chain employs TRBV4-3 and TRBJ2-5, with 7 nucleotides matching TRBD2. The V and J ends lost 0 bases and 3 bases, in that order; junction bases with no gene match: 10. Germline loops: CDR1 LGHNA, CDR2 YSLEER. This CDR3 is 17 amino acids long. CDR3 in DNA: TGCGCCAGCAGCCAAGACCGGGACTACCGGGCGAAAGAGACCCAGTACTTC. The encoded protein is CASSQDRDYRAKETQYF.

This clonotype has a count of ten or more. This rearrangement joins TRBV7-3 to TRBJ2-7, with D possibly being TRBD1 or TRBD2 (5 bases each). CDR1 is SGHTA and CDR2 is FQGTGA in the germline V gene. This CDR3 has 12 residues. V gave up 5 bases and J gave up 6 bases, with 11 bases separating them. The CDR3 DNA reads as TGTGCCAGCAGCCCGGGGACGGGCGAGCAGTACTTC. It specifies CASSPGTGEQYF.

The rearrangement uses TRBV24-1 and TRBJ2-1, with TRBD1 matching 9 bases. The CDR3 loop spans 16 amino acids. Germline V gives CDR1 KGHDR, CDR2 SFDVKD. V shed 4 bases and J 5 bases; nucleotides not matched to a gene: 8. CDR3 DNA sequence: TGTGCCACCAGTGAACAGGGGGCCATACACAACAATGAGCAGTTCTTC. Translated: CATSEQGAIHNNEQFF.

This clonotype came up a few times. V usage is TRBV20-1 and J usage is TRBJ2-5; the D is unclear. Trimming cost V 1 base and J 2 bases, with 8 bases left between them. The CDR3 contains 13 residues. Germline CDR1 DFQATT, CDR2 SNEGSKA (reference sequence). Here the CDR3 DNA reads TGCAGTGCTAGAGTAAACCGACAAGAGACCCAGTACTTC. Protein sequence: CSARVNRQETQYF.

The CDR3 region has the DNA TGCGCCAGCAGCTTGGGGGGATATAATTCACCCCTCCACTTT. Its translation: CASSLGGYNSPLHF. The rearrangement links TRBV5-1 to TRBJ1-6; D remains ambiguous. This CDR3 comprises 14 residues. Germline values: CDR1 SGHRS, CDR2 YFSETQ. V was pared by 0 bases and J by 4 bases, with 5 bases between.

This chain links TRBV7-6 with TRBJ2-5, with D uncertain. This CDR3 has 13 residues. CDR1 and CDR2 from the germline V gene are SGHVS and FNYEAQ. V was shortened by 5 bases and J by 5 bases, with 12 bases between the two germline ends. The CDR3: CASSPWRRETQYF. Written as DNA, the CDR3 is TGTGCCAGCAGCCCCTGGCGCCGGGAGACCCAGTACTTC.

The chain combines TRBV15 with TRBJ2-1, with D possibly TRBD1 on 5 matching bases. CDR3 length: 14 residues. With 0 bases removed from V and 5 bases from J, the gap between germline ends came to 8 bases. The germline V gene has CDR1 LNHNV and CDR2 YYDKDF (reference sequence). Here the CDR3 DNA reads TGTGCCACCAGCAGAGAGACAGCTCACAATGAGCAGTTCTTC. Translation gives CATSRETAHNEQFF. The full variable domain, in which reference TRBV15 and TRBJ2-1 provide the parts outside the CDR3, is DAMVIQNPRYQVTQFGKPVTLSCSQTLNHNVMYWYQQKSSQAPKLLFHYYDKDFNNEADTPDNFQSRRPNTSFCFLDIRSPGLGDTAMYLCATSRETAHNEQFFGPGTRLTVL.